One and the same sample provided the 9 T cell receptor beta chains below, sequenced in a study of CD8 T cells in ankylosing spondylitis. One entry per CDR3 protein, called by TCRdb with MiXCR from the 5' RACE reads. The sample lists 270,000 or so distinct CDR3 sequences, about a sixth occurring once. The sequenced sample consisted of blood, either unsorted or a sorted T cell fraction (not recorded which). These TCRs come from a male donor with ankylosing spondylitis or in good health (not recorded which).

This rearrangement joins TRBV20-1 to TRBJ2-3, with 9 bases identical to TRBD2. This CDR3 has 19 amino acids. Germline values: CDR1 DFQATT, CDR2 SNEGSKA (reference sequence). V lost 2 bases, J lost 2 bases, and 17 bases stayed unmatched. The CDR3 coding sequence is TGCAGTGCTAGACCCTTGAGGATAGCGGGAGAGTTTGACACAGATACGCAGTATTTT. Protein sequence: CSARPLRIAGEFDTDTQYF.

This clonotype was counted between two and nine times. V usage is TRBV3-1 and J usage is TRBJ2-7, with a weak D call TRBD2 (6 bases). Germline CDR1 and CDR2: LGHDT and YNNKEL (reference sequence). The germline V and J ends were trimmed by 2 bases and 5 bases, with 7 bases remaining between them. The CDR3 totals 12 residues. CDR3 sequence reads: CASSQLADEQYF. CDR3 nucleotide sequence: TGTGCCAGCAGCCAATTAGCGGACGAGCAGTACTTC.

This clonotype was seen only once. The CDR3 loop reads CASSEGDMYQETQYF. The CDR3 coding sequence is TGTGCCAGCAGTGAAGGGGACATGTACCAAGAGACCCAGTACTTC. The chain recombines TRBV6-1 with TRBJ2-5; maybe TRBD1 (6 bases). Per the germline V gene, CDR1 is MNHNS and CDR2 is SASEGT. This CDR3 has 15 residues. Trimming removed 1 base at V and 0 bases at J, with 9 bases between.

The chain recombines TRBV20-1 with TRBJ2-1, with D unresolved. The CDR3 is 13 residues long. Germline loops: CDR1 DFQATT, CDR2 SNEGSKA (reference sequence). V lost 3 bases and J 9 bases, leaving 15 bases between the germline ends. The CDR3: CSASIYLVREQFF. The CDR3 coding sequence is TGCAGTGCTAGTATTTATTTGGTACGTGAGCAGTTCTTC.

This clonotype occurred a few times. This rearrangement joins TRBV4-2 to TRBJ2-1; TRBD2 aligns across 7 bases. This CDR3 has 18 amino acids. CDR1 and CDR2 from the germline V gene are LGHNA and YNFKEQ. The J segment lost 3 bases and the V segment lost 3 bases, leaving 14 bases of the junction unmatched. The CDR3 protein is CASSQDGSGGSLYNEQFF. The CDR3 coding sequence is TGTGCCAGCAGCCAGGACGGGTCCGGCGGGAGCCTCTACAATGAGCAGTTCTTC.

The chain uses TRBV7-3 and TRBJ2-1, with 7 bases lining up with TRBD2. Trimming cost V 1 base and J 0 bases; bases outside gene matches: 3. The CDR3 is made up of 16 amino acids. Germline values: CDR1 SGHTA, CDR2 FQGTGA. CDR3 sequence (DNA): TGTGCCAGCAGCTTAAATGGCGGGAGCTCCTACAATGAGCAGTTCTTC. Translated: CASSLNGGSSYNEQFF.

This clonotype was found many times. The chain couples TRBV5-1 to TRBJ1-5; D gene unclear. The CDR3 runs 15 residues. The germline V and J ends were trimmed by 4 bases and 2 bases, with 13 bases remaining between them. Germline V lookup: CDR1 SGHRS, CDR2 YFSETQ. CDR3 in DNA: TGCGCCAGCAGCCCCGTCCGCAACGGCAATCAGCCCCAGCATTTT. Its translation is CASSPVRNGNQPQHF.

With regard to this clonotype: A clone one base away is much larger, so this may be a read error. The rearrangement uses TRBV4-2 and TRBJ2-1; D is perhaps TRBD1 (6 bases). Trimming took 0 bases from V and 9 from J, leaving 18 bases between them. The CDR3 covers 16 residues. CDR1 and CDR2 (germline): LGHNA, YNFKEQ. The CDR3 sequence is CASSQDMLRWGREQFF. The DNA of the CDR3 is TGTGCCAGCAGCCAAGATATGCTTAGATGGGGGCGTGAGCAGTTCTTC.

This clonotype has more than one count but fewer than ten. V is TRBV12-3 or TRBV12-4 and J is TRBJ2-3; 7 bases are a match to TRBD2. This CDR3 comprises 14 residues. J lost 4 bases, V lost 8 bases, and 9 bases had no gene match. The CDR3 coding sequence is TGTGCCAGCGAGTGGGAGGGCCAGCCAGATACGCAGTATTTT. Translating gives CASEWEGQPDTQYF.